These T cell receptor beta chains were read from a single sample in a study of CD8+CD57+ T cells in acquired aplastic anemia. TCRdb independently ran MiXCR on the reads; one entry per CDR3 protein. The repertoire has 250,000 to 300,000 distinct CDR3 sequences, 55% to 60% of them found once; the top ten carry 8%. Sequencing input: sorted CD4+, CD8+, or CD8+CD57+ T cells (not recorded which) from PBMCs. The origin of the receptors is a human donor with severe aplastic anemia or a healthy control (not recorded which). CDR3s include the opening cysteine and the closing phenylalanine or tryptophan. The D gene is left open where the match is weak. For some rows the clone size is stated as once, few or many, or as a class when expanded; others skip it.

cdr3_nt: TGCGCCAGCAGCTTGGAAACAGGGGAACGGGTGAGGGCTTTCTTT
cdr3_aa: CASSLETGERVRAFF
j_call: TRBJ1-1
d_call: TRBD1
clone_size: many
v_call: TRBV5-1

cdr3_nt: TGTGCCAGCAGCTTGTATCGAGGCGGCTACACCTTC
cdr3_aa: CASSLYRGGYTF
j_call: TRBJ1-2
d_call: .
clone_size: .
v_call: TRBV5-4

cdr3_nt: TGTGCCAGCAGCATCAGGGGGATTTCAGGGGATACGCAGTATTTT
cdr3_aa: CASSIRGISGDTQYF
j_call: TRBJ2-3
d_call: TRBD1
clone_size: .
v_call: TRBV5-8

cdr3_nt: TGTGCCTCACGCTGGGGGGGGCTCGTCCATCAGCCCCAGCATTTT
cdr3_aa: CASRWGGLVHQPQHF
j_call: TRBJ1-5
d_call: .
clone_size: .
v_call: TRBV19

cdr3_nt: TGTGCCAGCAGGCCGAGACAGGCGACTAACTATGGCTACACCTTC
cdr3_aa: CASRPRQATNYGYTF
j_call: TRBJ1-2
d_call: .
clone_size: .
v_call: TRBV5-8

cdr3_nt: TGCAGCGTTGAAGGCCAGGGGGTCGGTGAGACCCAGTACTTC
cdr3_aa: CSVEGQGVGETQYF
j_call: TRBJ2-5
d_call: TRBD1
clone_size: .
v_call: TRBV29-1

cdr3_nt: TGTGCCAGCAGCATGACTAGCGGGGGATTGAACACCGGGGAGCTGTTTTTT
cdr3_aa: CASSMTSGGLNTGELFF
j_call: TRBJ2-2
d_call: TRBD2
clone_size: many
v_call: TRBV5-8

cdr3_nt: TGCGCCAGCAGCTTGGGACAGAGCTTCATGAACACTGAAGCTTTCTTT
cdr3_aa: CASSLGQSFMNTEAFF
j_call: TRBJ1-1
d_call: .
clone_size: .
v_call: TRBV5-1

cdr3_nt: TGCGCCAGCAGCTTCTACACCGGTTACAATGAGCAGTTCTTC
cdr3_aa: CASSFYTGYNEQFF
j_call: TRBJ2-1
d_call: .
clone_size: .
v_call: TRBV5-1

cdr3_nt: TGTGCCAGCAGTGAAGCTGGGGGGACCGAGCAGTACTTC
cdr3_aa: CASSEAGGTEQYF
j_call: TRBJ2-7
d_call: .
clone_size: .
v_call: TRBV2

cdr3_nt: TGTGCCAGCAGCCAAGCGTTTCGGGAAAAACTGTTTTTT
cdr3_aa: CASSQAFREKLFF
j_call: TRBJ1-4
d_call: .
clone_size: many
v_call: TRBV14

cdr3_nt: TGCGCCAGCAGCCGAGGTTACTATGGCTACACCTTC
cdr3_aa: CASSRGYYGYTF
j_call: TRBJ1-2
d_call: .
clone_size: .
v_call: TRBV7-6

cdr3_nt: TGTGCCAGCAGTGCAAACAGACGCGTTAATTCACCCCTCCACTTT
cdr3_aa: CASSANRRVNSPLHF
j_call: TRBJ1-6
d_call: .
clone_size: .
v_call: TRBV12-3/TRBV12-4

cdr3_nt: TGCGCCAATAGTATAGAGAGGGAATCACCCCTCCACTTT
cdr3_aa: CANSIERESPLHF
j_call: TRBJ1-6
d_call: .
clone_size: .
v_call: TRBV19

cdr3_nt: TGTGCCAGCAGCTTAGACTCCGTTGAGCAGTACTTC
cdr3_aa: CASSLDSVEQYF
j_call: TRBJ2-7
d_call: .
clone_size: .
v_call: TRBV11-2

cdr3_nt: TGTGCCACCAGTGATCCCCGGACAGGGTCGGACGGGTACTCGAACACCGGGGAGCTGTTTTTT
cdr3_aa: CATSDPRTGSDGYSNTGELFF
j_call: TRBJ2-2
d_call: TRBD1
clone_size: .
v_call: TRBV24-1

cdr3_nt: TGTGCCAGCAGCTACAGGGGGCGCGCTGAAGCTTTCTTT
cdr3_aa: CASSYRGRAEAFF
j_call: TRBJ1-1
d_call: TRBD1
clone_size: .
v_call: TRBV7-9

cdr3_nt: TGCAGTGCTAGAGGAGGCAGAGTCCTCGAGCAGTACTTC
cdr3_aa: CSARGGRVLEQYF
j_call: TRBJ2-7
d_call: .
clone_size: .
v_call: TRBV20-1

cdr3_nt: TGTGCCAGCACCGATTACTCCTATAATTCACCCCTCCACTTT
cdr3_aa: CASTDYSYNSPLHF
j_call: TRBJ1-6
d_call: .
clone_size: many
v_call: TRBV27

cdr3_nt: TGTGCCAGCAGCGTCGGGCCCCAAGAGACCCAGTACTTC
cdr3_aa: CASSVGPQETQYF
j_call: TRBJ2-5
d_call: .
clone_size: few
v_call: TRBV9

cdr3_nt: TGTGCCAGTAGTCCAGGACTAGCAGGAGGCCCCATCTACAATGAGCAGTTCTTC
cdr3_aa: CASSPGLAGGPIYNEQFF
j_call: TRBJ2-1
d_call: TRBD2
clone_size: .
v_call: TRBV19

cdr3_nt: TGTGCCAGCAGCGCCCAGGGGGGGGGGATAGGGAATTCACCCCTCCACTTT
cdr3_aa: CASSAQGGGIGNSPLHF
j_call: TRBJ1-6
d_call: TRBD1
clone_size: many
v_call: TRBV9

cdr3_nt: TGTGCCAGCAGCTTAGAGCCCCGCGGACTAGCGGTTAGCACAGATACGCAGTATTTT
cdr3_aa: CASSLEPRGLAVSTDTQYF
j_call: TRBJ2-3
d_call: TRBD2
clone_size: .
v_call: TRBV7-9

cdr3_nt: TGCAGTGCTGCCGCACTAGCGGGGGGCGAAGAGACCCAGTACTTC
cdr3_aa: CSAAALAGGEETQYF
j_call: TRBJ2-5
d_call: TRBD2
clone_size: .
v_call: TRBV20-1

cdr3_nt: TGCGCCAGCAGCTTGGGTGGGGGGATTTACAATGAGCAGTTCTTC
cdr3_aa: CASSLGGGIYNEQFF
j_call: TRBJ2-1
d_call: .
clone_size: many
v_call: TRBV5-1

cdr3_nt: TGTGCCAGCAGCCAGAACGGGGTGCTTAGGGAGCAGTACTTC
cdr3_aa: CASSQNGVLREQYF
j_call: TRBJ2-7
d_call: .
clone_size: .
v_call: TRBV9

cdr3_nt: TGTGCCAGCAGCATACTACAGGGGGGAGAGACCCAGTACTTC
cdr3_aa: CASSILQGGETQYF
j_call: TRBJ2-5
d_call: TRBD1
clone_size: .
v_call: TRBV7-8